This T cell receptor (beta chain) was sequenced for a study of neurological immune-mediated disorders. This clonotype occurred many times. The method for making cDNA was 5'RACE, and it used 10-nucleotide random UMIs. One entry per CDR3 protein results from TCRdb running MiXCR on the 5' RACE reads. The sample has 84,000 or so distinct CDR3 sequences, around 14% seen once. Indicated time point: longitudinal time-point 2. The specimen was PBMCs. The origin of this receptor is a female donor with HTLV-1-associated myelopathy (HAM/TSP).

This CDR3 reads CASSHAYAPAETQYF. DNA of the CDR3: TGCGCCAGCAGCCATGCCTACGCTCCGGCGGAGACCCAGTACTTC. The gene calls are TRBV4-1 and TRBJ2-5; D unresolved. Deletions cut 3 bases from V and 5 bases from J, with 16 bases between. CDR3 length equals 15 residues. The germline gives CDR1 MGHRA, CDR2 YSYEKL.